The 24 T cell receptor beta chains presented below share a single source sample, sequenced in a study of response to subunit inactivated influenza vaccine. TCRdb itself ran the RT-PCR reads through MiXCR, one entry per CDR3 protein. The table includes about 570,000 distinct CDR3 sequences, over 9% detected once. The same sample was also studied in work on T cells expressing NK-cell markers. Per that paper: 5'RACE template switching with UMIs generated TCR beta cDNA.

The sample in question was PBMCs from blood, obtained on the day of vaccination. The receptors shown here come from a man aged 45-65 years who received an inactivated influenza vaccine.

CDR3 in amino acids: CSARGTSGSWGTDTQYF. Written as DNA, the CDR3 is TGCAGTGCTAGGGGGACTAGCGGGAGCTGGGGCACAGATACGCAGTATTTT. V usage is TRBV20-1 and J usage is TRBJ2-3; 14 bases are shared with TRBD2. CDR1 is DFQATT and CDR2 is SNEGSKA in the germline V gene (reference sequence). The CDR3 loop spans 17 amino acids. Trimming took 3 bases from V and 1 from J; bases not matched to a gene: 6.

This chain links TRBV5-1 with TRBJ2-7; either TRBD1 or TRBD2 may fit D (5 bases each). The CDR3 totals 14 residues. CDR1 SGHRS and CDR2 YFSETQ come from the germline V gene. V was pared by 3 bases and J by 5 bases, with 15 bases between. CDR3 sequence: CASSYNSGANEQYF. For the CDR3, the DNA is TGCGCCAGCAGCTACAATTCCGGGGCGAACGAGCAGTACTTC. The full variable domain, with the rest looked up from reference TRBV5-1 and TRBJ2-7, is KAGVTQTPRYLIKTRGQQVTLSCSPISGHRSVSWYQQTPGQGLQFLFEYFSETQRNKGNFPGRFSGRQFSNSRSEMNVSTLELGDSALYLCASSYNSGANEQYFGPGTRLTVT.

This clonotype was observed a handful of times. CDR3 region: CASSQGQGDTEAFF. The CDR3 nucleotides are TGTGCCAGCAGCCAGGGACAGGGGGACACTGAAGCTTTCTTT. The V gene is TRBV28, the J gene TRBJ1-1; 11 positions agree with TRBD1. This CDR3 region has 14 residues. Germline assignment: CDR1 MDHEN and CDR2 SYDVKM. The V gene end was trimmed by 6 bases and the J gene end by 3 bases; junction bases not matched to a gene: 3.

The chain couples TRBV12-3 or TRBV12-4 to TRBJ2-2; D uncertain. Trimming shortened V by 4 bases and J by 2 bases, and 5 bases separated the two germline ends. The CDR3 has 13 amino acids. The CDR3, as DNA: TGTGCCAGCAGTTCCTTCAACACCGGGGAGCTGTTTTTT. Its translation is CASSSFNTGELFF.

The V gene is TRBV20-1, the J gene TRBJ2-7; 8 nucleotides agree with TRBD2. The CDR3 has 12 amino acids. Germline V gene sequence: CDR1 DFQATT, CDR2 SNEGSKA (reference sequence). Here the CDR3 reads CSVGGDLYEQYF. DNA for the CDR3: TGCAGCGTCGGGGGGGACTTATACGAGCAGTACTTC.

Only a few counts were recorded for this clonotype. The genes are TRBV7-9 and TRBJ1-2; 8 bases fit TRBD1. Germline lookup yields CDR1 SEHNR and CDR2 FQNEAQ (reference sequence). J lost 8 bases, V lost 7 bases, and 9 bases had no gene match. CDR3 length equals 13 residues. In DNA, the CDR3 is TGTGCCAGCAAACCAGGGGGCTCGGCCGGCTACACCTTC. The encoded protein is CASKPGGSAGYTF.

The table lists this clonotype with a few counts. This chain joins TRBV2 and TRBJ2-3; 16 bases fit TRBD2. The CDR3 contains 17 residues. Looked up from germline, CDR1 is SNHLY and CDR2 is FYNNEI. Trimming cost V 7 bases and J 2 bases; bases outside gene matches: 6. CDR3 in DNA: TGTGCCAGCAACCCGGGACTAGCGGGAGGGTTCACAGATACGCAGTATTTT. Translation gives CASNPGLAGGFTDTQYF.

This clonotype was recorded once. The chain links TRBV5-1 to TRBJ2-3; 11 bases map to TRBD2. The CDR3 has 16 residues. V was clipped by 3 bases and J by 3 bases; unmatched bases: 6. Germline-derived CDR1 and CDR2 are SGHRS and YFSETQ. In DNA, the CDR3 is TGCGCCAGCAGCTATAGCGGGGGGGCTTCAACAGATACGCAGTATTTT. Protein sequence: CASSYSGGASTDTQYF. The full variable domain, with the rest looked up from reference TRBV5-1 and TRBJ2-3, is KAGVTQTPRYLIKTRGQQVTLSCSPISGHRSVSWYQQTPGQGLQFLFEYFSETQRNKGNFPGRFSGRQFSNSRSEMNVSTLELGDSALYLCASSYSGGASTDTQYFGPGTRLTVL.

This clonotype was counted between two and nine times. This chain connects TRBV19 to TRBJ1-1, with 7 bases aligning to TRBD1. The CDR3 runs 13 residues. Germline assignment: CDR1 LNHDA and CDR2 SQIVND (reference sequence). Trimming at V came to 7 bases and at J to 4 bases, leaving 6 bases not matched to a gene. The CDR3 DNA follows: TGTGCCAGTACTCGCAGGGGGGTCACTGAAGCTTTCTTT. Encoded protein: CASTRRGVTEAFF.

The V gene is TRBV20-1, the J gene TRBJ2-7; weak D call: TRBD1 (5 bases). CDR1 is DFQATT and CDR2 is SNEGSKA in the germline V gene (reference sequence). Trimming shortened V by 6 bases and J by 2 bases, and 14 bases separated the two germline ends. The CDR3 is 13 residues long. The CDR3 sequence is CSASGHGPYEQYF. CDR3 coding DNA: TGCAGTGCCTCTGGACACGGACCCTACGAGCAGTACTTC.

In nucleotides, the CDR3 is TGTGCCAGCAGCTTATACCCAGCGGAGGGGTCCTACGAGCAGTACTTC. Protein sequence: CASSLYPAEGSYEQYF. This chain links TRBV7-2 with TRBJ2-7, with a tentative D call TRBD2 (6 bases). V gave up 2 bases and J gave up 1 base, with 15 bases separating them. CDR3 length: 16 amino acids. Germline CDR1 is SGHTA and CDR2 is FQGNSA.

In this sample, this clonotype turned up many times. The chain is built from TRBV7-9 and TRBJ2-1; D not certain. Looked up from germline, CDR1 is SEHNR and CDR2 is FQNEAQ (reference sequence). This CDR3 is 15 amino acids long. Trimming removed 2 bases at V and 4 bases at J, with 12 bases between. Written as DNA, the CDR3 is TGTGCCAGCAGCTTATGGGTAAAGGGATACAATGAGCAGTTCTTC. Its translation is CASSLWVKGYNEQFF.

The chain is built from TRBV7-2 and TRBJ2-1; 9 nucleotides agree with TRBD2. Germline CDR1 and CDR2: SGHTA and FQGNSA. The CDR3 consists of 15 residues. V lost 8 bases and J lost 5; bases outside the gene matches: 10. CDR3 coding DNA: TGTGCCAGCGGAGGGCTAGCGGGGCGCAACAATGAGCAGTTCTTC. It codes for CASGGLAGRNNEQFF.

This clonotype was seen a few times. This sequence joins TRBV20-1 and TRBJ2-3; 10 positions agree with TRBD2. The germline gives CDR1 DFQATT, CDR2 SNEGSKA (reference sequence). V was pared by 0 bases and J by 6 bases, with 9 bases of the junction left unmatched. The CDR3 totals 16 residues. The CDR3 spells CSARDSTSGTGDTQYF. The CDR3 bases are TGCAGTGCTAGAGATTCAACTAGCGGGACGGGGGATACGCAGTATTTT.

This clonotype was observed a few times. The rearrangement joins TRBV25-1 to TRBJ2-1, with a tentative D call TRBD2 (5 bases). This CDR3 is 14 amino acids long. V dropped 10 bases and J dropped 1 base, with 14 bases sitting between them. Germline CDR1 and CDR2: MGHDK and SYGVNS. The CDR3 reads CATTPGWSYNEQFF. The CDR3 DNA is TGTGCCACCACCCCGGGGTGGTCCTACAATGAGCAGTTCTTC.

This clonotype appeared a few times. The chain is built from TRBV11-2 and TRBJ2-7, with TRBD2 as a possible D gene (6 bases). The CDR3 is 18 residues long. V was pared by 4 bases and J by 0 bases, with 22 bases between. Germline V gene lookup returns CDR1 SGHAT and CDR2 FQNNGV. CDR3 DNA sequence: TGTGCCAGCAGCTATATTATATCCGGGGACTTCAGCTCCTACGAGCAGTACTTC. As protein: CASSYIISGDFSSYEQYF.

The chain uses TRBV7-6 and TRBJ2-3; D may be TRBD2 (5 bases). Germline V lookup: CDR1 SGHVS, CDR2 FNYEAQ. The CDR3 runs 15 residues. With 1 base removed from V and 3 bases from J, the gap between germline ends came to 11 bases. CDR3 protein: CASSLEPLATDTQYF. CDR3 nucleotide sequence: TGTGCCAGCAGCTTAGAACCCCTAGCAACAGATACGCAGTATTTT.

The chain couples TRBV10-1 to TRBJ2-1, with D maybe TRBD2 (6 bases). In germline, CDR1 is WNHNN, CDR2 SYGVQD (reference sequence). Trimming cost V 4 bases and J 9 bases, with 19 bases left between them. The CDR3 runs 15 residues. The CDR3 DNA reads as TGCGCCAGCAGTGGGAGGGTAGGGGCCGGTGGTGAGCAGTTCTTC. Its protein is CASSGRVGAGGEQFF.

The chain recombines TRBV20-1 with TRBJ2-3; D call uncertain. In germline, CDR1 is DFQATT, CDR2 SNEGSKA (reference sequence). V lost 6 bases and J lost 5, with 9 bases in between. The length of the CDR3 is 11 residues. The CDR3 is CSAPLVDTQYF. CDR3 nucleotides: TGCAGTGCCCCCCTGGTAGATACGCAGTATTTT.

This chain connects TRBV18 to TRBJ1-5; D not certain. Germline assignment: CDR1 KGHSH and CDR2 LQKENI. The CDR3 runs to 13 residues. V was cut by 2 bases and J by 7 bases, with 9 bases left in between. The CDR3 region is CASSPDLRQPQHF. CDR3 bases: TGTGCCAGCTCACCAGATCTCCGCCAGCCCCAGCATTTT.

Comments on this clonotype: One end of the junction varies from germline; a read error may be responsible. This rearrangement joins TRBV7-2 to TRBJ2-3; 9 bases agree with TRBD2. Germline V gene sequence: CDR1 SGHTA, CDR2 FQGNSA. The CDR3 is 17 residues long. The chain's CDR3 is CASSLPPRGGSTDTQYF. In nucleotides, the CDR3 is TGCGCCAGCAGCTTACCCCCGCGGGGGGGGAGCACAGATACGCAGTATTTT. The full variable domain, rest sourced from reference TRBV7-2 and TRBJ2-3, is GAGVSQSPSNKVTEKGKDVELRCDPISGHTALYWYRQSLGQGLEFLIYFQGNSAPDKSGLPSDRFSAERTGGSVSTLTIQRTQQEDSAVYLCASSLPPRGGSTDTQYFGPGTRLTVL.

This clonotype was counted only a few times. This sequence joins TRBV15 and TRBJ2-1, with 7 positions matching TRBD1. The V gene's germline CDR1 is LNHNV and CDR2 YYDKDF (reference sequence). J was trimmed by 0 bases and V by 1 base; bases with no gene match: 6. The CDR3 length is 17 residues. The CDR3 loop is CATSRGGGLRSYNEQFF. Here the CDR3 DNA reads TGTGCCACCAGCAGAGGAGGGGGCCTGCGCTCCTACAATGAGCAGTTCTTC.

The chain couples TRBV11-2 to TRBJ1-4; no clear D. With 0 bases removed from V and 11 bases from J, the gap between germline ends came to 10 bases. Germline CDR1 SGHAT, CDR2 FQNNGV. The CDR3 length is 13 residues. The CDR3 protein is CASSLDRRGKLFF. The DNA of the CDR3 is TGTGCCAGCAGCTTAGATCGACGAGGCAAACTGTTTTTT.

This chain uses TRBV6-1 with TRBJ1-6; weak D call: TRBD1 (6 bases). This CDR3 contains 14 residues. Germline V gene sequence: CDR1 MNHNS, CDR2 SASEGT. V was cut by 6 bases and J by 10 bases, with 16 bases left in between. The CDR3 bases are TGTGCCAGCAGACAAGCAGGGGTTGGATCACCCCTCCACTTT. Translated, it gives CASRQAGVGSPLHF.